This T cell receptor (beta chain) was retrieved from a study of OX40 agonist ivuxolimab in advanced cancers. Germline V lookup: CDR1 SGHAT, CDR2 FQNNGV. The CDR3 has 12 residues. V was clipped by 5 bases and J by 0 bases, with 3 bases between them. The data were produced by immunoSEQ multiplex PCR, yet TCRdb's version contains in-frame clones alone and is incomplete. The table records 30,000 to 35,000 clones, more than 65% of them present only once. Specimen: CD4+ or CD8+ T cells sorted from blood, collected in a trial of the OX40 agonist ivuxolimab. This sequence originates from an adult with an advanced solid tumor such as melanoma, head and neck, liver or kidney cancer. This chain uses TRBV11-2 with TRBJ2-3; D is undetermined. CDR3 sequence (DNA): TGTGCCAGCAGCGCGAGCACAGATACGCAGTATTTT. Amino acid sequence: CASSASTDTQYF.